The 27 T cell receptor beta chains below were found in one sample sequenced in a study of T cell responses to AZD1222 COVID-19 vaccine. Sequencing was performed with immunoSEQ multiplex PCR; in TCRdb, only in-frame clones are kept and a portion is missing. The table has about 110,000 clones, about 90% seen once. The starting material was peripheral blood, obtained 28 days after the second AZD1222 dose. These receptors came from an adult who received the AZD1222 COVID-19 vaccine.

The chain couples TRBV27 to TRBJ1-1; D is undetermined. Germline V CDR1 and CDR2: MNHEY, SMNVEV (reference sequence). This CDR3 has 15 amino acids. With 6 bases removed from V and 1 base from J, the gap between germline ends came to 15 bases. In DNA form, the CDR3 reads TGTGCCAGCAGCACCAAATGGGAAAGGAACACTGAAGCTTTCTTT. As protein: CASSTKWERNTEAFF.

This clone was seen a single time. The chain employs TRBV27 and TRBJ2-2, with D perhaps TRBD1 (5 bases). This CDR3 has 15 amino acids. Germline lookup yields CDR1 MNHEY and CDR2 SMNVEV (reference sequence). V was shortened by 6 bases and J by 4 bases, with 15 bases between the two germline ends. The CDR3 region has the DNA TGTGCCAGCAGGTCCCTAGGGGCGAGCACCGGGGAGCTGTTTTTT. This sequence encodes CASRSLGASTGELFF.

The chain couples TRBV28 to TRBJ1-6, with a possible D match to TRBD1 (5 bases). V shed 0 bases and J shed 5 bases, with 8 bases lying between them. The germline V gene has CDR1 MDHEN and CDR2 SYDVKM. The CDR3 length is 15 residues. The DNA for the CDR3 is TGTGCCAGCAGTTTATGGCAGGGAAATAATTCACCCCTCCACTTT. Translation: CASSLWQGNNSPLHF.

The V call is TRBV5-1, the J call TRBJ1-1, with D tentatively TRBD1 (5 bases). CDR1 and CDR2 (germline): SGHRS, YFSETQ. This CDR3 has 14 residues. V was shortened by 0 bases and J by 1 base, with 7 bases between the two germline ends. As DNA, the CDR3 is TGCGCCAGCAGCTTGGGACAGCCGAACACTGAAGCTTTCTTT. Translation gives CASSLGQPNTEAFF.

The rearrangement uses TRBV25-1 and TRBJ2-2, with D possibly being TRBD1 or TRBD2 (5 bases each). The V end was cut by 6 bases, the J end by 5 bases, with 19 bases between. Germline V CDR1 and CDR2: MGHDK, SYGVNS. This CDR3 has 16 amino acids. As DNA, the CDR3 is TGTGCCAGCAGCGCTCTGGGGGTATTGAAGACCGGGGAGCTGTTTTTT. The encoded protein is CASSALGVLKTGELFF.

The rearrangement joins TRBV4-2 to TRBJ1-2; 9 bases fit TRBD1. With 1 base clipped from V and 7 bases from J, the junction kept 7 bases outside the gene matches. This CDR3 comprises 15 residues. Germline V lookup: CDR1 LGHNA, CDR2 YNFKEQ. The chain's CDR3 is CASSQVAQGAFGYTF. As DNA, the CDR3 is TGTGCCAGCAGCCAAGTCGCACAGGGGGCGTTTGGCTACACCTTC.

This chain uses TRBV7-2 with TRBJ2-2; D unclear. Trimming cost V 3 bases and J 0 bases, with 8 bases left between them. The CDR3 spans 15 residues. Germline V gene data show CDR1 as SGHTA and CDR2 as FQGNSA. The CDR3 sequence: CASSFEAANTGELFF. The CDR3 nucleotides read TGTGCCAGCAGCTTTGAAGCTGCGAACACCGGGGAGCTGTTTTTT.

This clone was observed once. This chain uses TRBV5-1 with TRBJ1-1; D remains ambiguous. CDR3 length: 14 residues. Germline assignment: CDR1 SGHRS and CDR2 YFSETQ. Trimming left V 3 bases short and J 7 bases short, with 16 bases between. CDR3 residues: CASSSSTGDLEAFF. The CDR3 DNA is TGCGCCAGCAGCTCATCGACCGGAGATCTTGAAGCTTTCTTT.

This rearrangement joins TRBV5-1 to TRBJ2-1; a weak D match, TRBD2 (5 bases). Germline CDR1 and CDR2: SGHRS and YFSETQ. Trimming left V 4 bases short and J 16 bases short, with 15 bases between. This CDR3 spans 11 amino acids. The CDR3 sequence: CASSTDFHVFF. CDR3 DNA: TGCGCCAGCAGCACGGACTTCCACGTCTTCTTC.

This clone was seen more than once but under ten times. One end of the junction fails to match germline, which may point to a read error. The J gene is TRBJ2-7, the V gene TRBV7-7; 9 bases fit TRBD1. Germline V CDR1 and CDR2: SSHAT, FNYEAQ (reference sequence). This CDR3 has 15 residues. The CDR3 DNA is TGTGCTAGCAGCTTACGAACAGGGGGCCCTTACGAGCAGTACTTC. Encoded protein: CASSLRTGGPYEQYF.

This clone was recorded a few times. The chain carries TRBV5-1 and TRBJ1-4, with D unclear. CDR3 length: 19 residues. V was trimmed by 0 bases and J by 5 bases, leaving 23 bases between them. CDR1 and CDR2 from the germline V gene are SGHRS and YFSETQ. Here the CDR3 reads CASSLDRVGRTSRNEKLFF. The CDR3 nucleotides are TGCGCCAGCAGCTTGGACCGTGTTGGGAGAACCAGCAGGAATGAAAAACTGTTTTTT.

The chain carries TRBV6-5 and TRBJ2-3; tentatively, D is TRBD1 or TRBD2 (5 bases each). Trimming shortened V by 0 bases and J by 4 bases, and 11 bases separated the two germline ends. The CDR3 runs to 15 residues. CDR1 is MNHEY, CDR2 SVGAGI, per germline. The DNA for the CDR3 is TGTGCCAGCAGTTACTCGCACTGGGGGTCAGATACGCAGTATTTT. It is translated as CASSYSHWGSDTQYF.

The chain has TRBV6-9 and TRBJ1-1, with a tentative D call TRBD1 (6 bases). Germline CDR1 and CDR2: MNHGY and SVAAGI. Trimming removed 5 bases at V and 4 bases at J, with 20 bases between. There are 16 residues in the CDR3. This CDR3 reads CASSPEGKGEGTEAFF. The CDR3 DNA reads TGTGCCAGCAGTCCTGAAGGTAAGGGGGAGGGCACTGAAGCTTTCTTT.

In its sample, this clone was seen once. The chain couples TRBV7-9 to TRBJ1-2, with D possibly TRBD1 on 5 matching bases. The CDR3 covers 13 residues. Germline V gene data show CDR1 as SEHNR and CDR2 as FQNEAQ (reference sequence). V was trimmed by 4 bases and J by 7 bases, leaving 13 bases between them. The CDR3 bases are TGTGCCAGCAGCTCCGGGACCCCACTTGGCTACACCTTC. It is translated as CASSSGTPLGYTF.

V and J are TRBV12-3 or TRBV12-4 and TRBJ2-1; a possible D gene is TRBD1 (6 bases). The CDR3 extends over 11 amino acids. Trimming shortened V by 4 bases and J by 8 bases, and 6 bases separated the two germline ends. CDR3 sequence: CASSYRDEQFF. The CDR3 nucleotides are TGTGCCAGCAGTTACAGGGATGAGCAGTTCTTC.

The chain uses TRBV21-1 and TRBJ2-3; the table's D gene call, TRBD2, was not cross checked with the DNA. TRBV21-1 is labeled a pseudogene. The CDR3 sequence is 19 residues long. The CDR3 protein is CASSKGEGSSESSTDTQYF. CDR3 sequence (DNA): TGTGCCAGCAGCAAAGGGGAGGGTTCCAGCGAGTCTAGCACAGATACGCAGTATTTT.

J is TRBJ2-4 and V is TRBV16; D gene uncertain. Deletions cut 3 bases from V and 13 bases from J, with 13 bases between. Per germline, CDR1 KGHSY and CDR2 FQNENV. This CDR3 has 12 amino acids. The CDR3 DNA reads TGTGCCAGCAGCCAGACCCTCCCCCACCAGTACTTC. Translation: CASSQTLPHQYF.

This clone was detected once. The rearrangement joins TRBV19 to TRBJ2-7; the match to TRBD2 covers 9 bases. Per germline, CDR1 LNHDA and CDR2 SQIVND (reference sequence). V lost 4 bases and J lost 1; bases outside the gene matches: 8. This CDR3 has 16 amino acids. CDR3 region: CASSTILAGSSYEQYF. The CDR3 coding sequence is TGTGCCAGTAGTACCATCCTAGCGGGATCATCCTACGAGCAGTACTTC.

The rearrangement uses TRBV23-1 and TRBJ1-6; TRBD1 aligns across 10 bases. TRBV23-1 is an ORF for which the function is uncertain. Trimming removed 4 bases from V and 4 bases from J; junction bases left unmatched: 19. CDR3 length: 21 amino acids. CDR3 in DNA: TGCGCCAGCAGTCCCCACCCGACAGGGGGCCCCCGTCTGCCATATAATTCACCCCTCCACTTT. It is translated as CASSPHPTGGPRLPYNSPLHF.

V is TRBV12-5 and J is TRBJ1-6; D not resolved. V dropped 1 base and J dropped 9 bases, with 19 bases sitting between them. The CDR3 contains 17 residues. In germline, CDR1 is LGHNT, CDR2 FRNRAP. The CDR3 bases are TGTGCTAGTGGTTTGGAACGCCAGCTCCAGCCACTTTCACCCCTCCACTTT. Protein: CASGLERQLQPLSPLHF.

The CDR3 DNA reads TGCGCCAGCAGTGATAACAGGGTGGCCGGGGAGCTGTTTTTT. Protein sequence: CASSDNRVAGELFF. The chain employs TRBV10-1 and TRBJ2-2; perhaps TRBD1 as D (6 bases). The CDR3 spans 14 residues. Germline CDR1 WNHNN, CDR2 SYGVQD (reference sequence). Trimming stripped 3 bases from V and 6 bases from J, with 11 bases between.

The sample holds one count of this clone. V and J are TRBV15 and TRBJ1-2; D is unresolved. In germline, CDR1 is LNHNV, CDR2 YYDKDF (reference sequence). The V end lost 5 bases, the J end lost 4 bases, and 11 bases lay between the germline ends. The CDR3 has 13 residues. CDR3 sequence (DNA): TGTGCCACCAGCCCACGACTGGCCTATGGCTACACCTTC. It is translated as CATSPRLAYGYTF.

The chain links TRBV5-5 to TRBJ1-2; weak D call: TRBD1 (5 bases). CDR3 length equals 15 residues. Germline CDR1 reads SGHKS; CDR2 reads YYEKEE (reference sequence). V was trimmed by 3 bases and J by 1 base, leaving 13 bases between them. The CDR3 reads CASSSGYGGNYGYTF. The CDR3 nucleotides read TGTGCCAGCAGCTCGGGATACGGGGGTAACTATGGCTACACCTTC.

The sample holds one count of this clone. V is TRBV6-5 and J is TRBJ1-3; 7 bases map to TRBD1. The trim removed 11 bases at V and 3 bases at J, leaving 13 bases unmatched. Per the germline V gene, CDR1 is MNHEY and CDR2 is SVGAGI. The CDR3 length is 15 residues. The CDR3, as DNA: TGTGCCTCCCATAGTACAGGGGTCTATGGAAACACCATATATTTT. It is translated as CASHSTGVYGNTIYF.

This chain's CDR3 is CASSFQGGSPLHF. In DNA, the CDR3 is TGTGCCAGCAGCTTTCAGGGGGGGTCACCCCTCCACTTT. The rearrangement joins TRBV7-9 to TRBJ1-6; 7 nucleotides align to TRBD1. Trimming cost V 3 bases and J 10 bases; bases outside gene matches: 3. The CDR3 runs to 13 residues. Germline V gives CDR1 SEHNR, CDR2 FQNEAQ (reference sequence).

The chain recombines TRBV7-9 with TRBJ2-7; the match to TRBD1 covers 10 bases. J gave up 6 bases and V 4 bases, and 6 bases lay outside the gene matches. There are 14 residues in the CDR3. Germline CDR1 and CDR2: SEHNR and FQNEAQ (reference sequence). Here the CDR3 DNA reads TGTGCCAGCAGCTCAGGGACAGGGGTGGGCGAGCAGTACTTC. This codes for CASSSGTGVGEQYF. Using reference TRBV7-9 and TRBJ2-7 for the parts outside the CDR3, the full variable domain is DTGVSQNPRHKITKRGQNVTFRCDPISEHNRLYWYRQTLGQGPEFLTYFQNEAQLEKSRLLSDRFSAERPKGSFSTLEIQRTEQGDSAMYLCASSSGTGVGEQYFGPGTRLTVT.

The chain has TRBV5-4 and TRBJ2-1; 7 nucleotides align to TRBD2. The CDR3 contains 17 residues. Germline V gene sequence: CDR1 SGHNT, CDR2 YYREEE (reference sequence). The junction had 12 bases not matched to a gene; V was cut back by 3 bases and J by 3 bases. Here the CDR3 reads CASSYGARLAIYNEQFF. The CDR3 nucleotides are TGTGCCAGCAGCTATGGCGCACGACTAGCCATCTACAATGAGCAGTTCTTC.